One and the same sample provided the 31 T cell receptor beta chains below, sequenced in a study of shared clonotypes between healthy human individuals. Only in-frame clones appear in the TCRdb table, and some are missing; sequencing was by immunoSEQ multiplex PCR. Among approximately 500,000 clones listed, 60% to 80% were seen once. Sequencing was done on a sample of PBMCs. These receptors were collected from a woman between 40 and 50 years old in good health. Some clones in this sample may be carry-over from other donors' samples.

This clone has only a few counts. The chain combines TRBV10-1 with TRBJ1-2, with TRBD1 as a possible D gene (5 bases). CDR1 WNHNN and CDR2 SYGVQD come from the germline V gene (reference sequence). The length of the CDR3 is 13 residues. Trimming removed 4 bases at V and 9 bases at J, with 15 bases between. In nucleotides, the CDR3 is TGCGCCAGCAGTGCTGGGACTGACGGCCGCTACACCTTC. It encodes CASSAGTDGRYTF.

The chain employs TRBV11-3 and TRBJ2-1, with 8 bases matching TRBD1. The germline V gene has CDR1 SGHNT and CDR2 YENEEA. Losses at the gene ends were 5 bases for V and 7 bases for J; bases not matched to a gene: 7. There are 14 residues in the CDR3. As DNA, the CDR3 is TGTGCCAGCAGCCGAGGGACAGGTCGAAATGAGCAGTTCTTC. Its translation: CASSRGTGRNEQFF. Variable domain in full (rest from reference TRBV11-3 and TRBJ2-1): EAGVVQSPRYKIIEKKQPVAFWCNPISGHNTLYWYLQNLGQGPELLIRYENEEAVDDSQLPKDRFSAERLKGVDSTLKIQPAELGDSAVYLCASSRGTGRNEQFFGPGTRLTVL.

V gene TRBV25-1 combines with J gene TRBJ2-7, with 8 bases fitting TRBD2. The CDR3 totals 14 residues. Germline CDR1 and CDR2: MGHDK and SYGVNS. With V trimmed by 1 base and J by 7 bases, 6 bases remained unmatched. CDR3 bases: TGTGCCAGCAGTGAATTGGGAGGCGGGAGGGAGCAGTACTTC. The encoded protein is CASSELGGGREQYF.

V is TRBV6-4 and J is TRBJ2-7; the D gene is possibly TRBD1 (6 bases). Trimming removed 6 bases at V and 4 bases at J, with 13 bases between. Germline-derived CDR1 and CDR2 are MRHNA and SNTAGT. This CDR3 has 13 amino acids. The CDR3 reads CASSARGGYEQYF. The CDR3 nucleotides are TGTGCCAGCAGCGCCAGAGGGGGTTACGAGCAGTACTTC.

This rearrangement joins TRBV29-1 to TRBJ2-1, with 13 bases fitting TRBD2. CDR3 length equals 14 residues. Germline assignment: CDR1 SQVTM and CDR2 ANQGSEA. With V trimmed by 7 bases and J by 8 bases, 8 bases remained unmatched. The CDR3 DNA sequence: TGCAGCGCAGGACTAGCGGGAGTGAGGGATGAGCAGTTCTTC. This encodes CSAGLAGVRDEQFF.

The chain uses TRBV7-3 and TRBJ1-2; 7 nucleotides match TRBD1. This CDR3 is built from 15 residues. Per the germline V gene, CDR1 is SGHTA and CDR2 is FQGTGA. Unmatched junction bases numbered 10, after V lost 5 bases and J lost 4 bases. The DNA of the CDR3 is TGTGCCAGCAGCCCCGGAACAGGGGATGGCTATGGCTACACCTTC. It is translated as CASSPGTGDGYGYTF.

This clone was counted a single time. The V call is TRBV11-1, the J call TRBJ1-2, with a tentative D call TRBD1 (5 bases). The CDR3 is 13 amino acids. Germline CDR1 is SGHAT and CDR2 is FQDESV (reference sequence). V gave up 1 base and J gave up 7 bases, with 10 bases separating them. CDR3 in amino acids: CASSLEAGTGYTF. The CDR3 coding sequence is TGTGCCAGCAGCTTAGAGGCAGGGACTGGCTACACCTTC.

This clone was seen only once. The chain couples TRBV27 to TRBJ2-7; D gene unclear. Per the germline V gene, CDR1 is MNHEY and CDR2 is SMNVEV (reference sequence). V was shortened by 5 bases and J by 6 bases, with 11 bases between the two germline ends. The CDR3 totals 12 residues. The CDR3 region is CASSSALGEQYF. CDR3 nucleotide sequence: TGTGCCAGCAGTAGCGCGTTGGGCGAGCAGTACTTC.

V gene TRBV19 combines with J gene TRBJ2-7, with a tentative D call TRBD2 (5 bases). The CDR3 contains 17 residues. From germline, CDR1 is LNHDA and CDR2 SQIVND (reference sequence). V was pared by 3 bases and J by 0 bases, with 18 bases between. The CDR3 region is CASSIEVVERASYEQYF. The CDR3 DNA reads as TGTGCCAGTAGTATCGAGGTGGTGGAGAGGGCCTCCTACGAGCAGTACTTC.

This clone was recorded a few times. The V call is TRBV18, the J call TRBJ2-7; D possibly corresponds to TRBD2 (6 bases). In germline, CDR1 is KGHSH, CDR2 LQKENI. The CDR3 is made up of 15 amino acids. The V gene lost 0 bases and the J gene lost 7 bases, with 16 bases spanning the gap. The DNA of the CDR3 is TGTGCCAGCTCACCACCGTTCGGGGGATTTGGTGAGCAGTACTTC. The encoded protein is CASSPPFGGFGEQYF.

The CDR3: CASSVEGLASSYNEQFF. CDR3 nucleotides: TGTGCCAGCAGCGTAGAGGGACTCGCTAGCTCCTACAATGAGCAGTTCTTC. The gene calls are TRBV9 and TRBJ2-1; D is perhaps TRBD2 (6 bases). Looked up from germline, CDR1 is SGDLS and CDR2 is YYNGEE. The CDR3 covers 17 residues. V lost 0 bases and J 0 bases, leaving 13 bases between the germline ends.

CDR3 nucleotides: TGTGCCAGCAGTTGGGGCAGGGAAAGGATGAACACTGAAGCTTTCTTT. The encoded protein is CASSWGRERMNTEAFF. This rearrangement joins TRBV27 to TRBJ1-1; weak D call: TRBD1 (5 bases). Trimming stripped 4 bases from V and 0 bases from J, with 15 bases between. The CDR3 consists of 16 residues. Germline lookup yields CDR1 MNHEY and CDR2 SMNVEV (reference sequence).

The chain couples TRBV5-6 to TRBJ1-6; maybe TRBD1 (5 bases). Germline assignment: CDR1 SGHDT and CDR2 YYEEEE. CDR3 size: 15 residues. The V end lost 2 bases, the J end lost 9 bases, and 15 bases lay between the germline ends. DNA for the CDR3: TGTGCCAGCAGCTTTTTCCAGGGACTGGGTTCACCCCTCCACTTT. Protein sequence: CASSFFQGLGSPLHF.

The genes are TRBV5-6 and TRBJ1-2, with D hard to call. V was pared by 4 bases and J by 5 bases, with 21 bases between. The CDR3 has 16 amino acids. CDR1 is SGHDT, CDR2 YYEEEE, per germline. Written as DNA, the CDR3 is TGTGCCAGCAGCATGACATGGATGGATCGACCTTATGGCTACACCTTC. Its translation is CASSMTWMDRPYGYTF.

This rearrangement joins TRBV30 to TRBJ1-5; the D gene is possibly TRBD1 (6 bases). Trimming stripped 1 base from V and 7 bases from J, with 11 bases between. Germline V gene sequence: CDR1 GTSNPN, CDR2 SVGIG (reference sequence). This CDR3 is built from 13 residues. The CDR3 nucleotides are TGTGCCTGGAGTGCCACAGGGACCCAGCCCCAGCATTTT. It is translated as CAWSATGTQPQHF. Together with reference TRBV30 and TRBJ1-5, the CDR3 gives the full variable domain: SQTIHQWPATLVQPVGSPLSLECTVEGTSNPNLYWYRQAAGRGLQLLFYSVGIGQISSEVPQNLSASRPQDRQFILSSKKLLLSDSGFYLCAWSATGTQPQHFGDGTRLSIL.

The gene calls are TRBV10-3 and TRBJ2-2; D may be TRBD2 (7 bases). The germline CDR1 and CDR2 sequences are ENHRY and SYGVKD. There are 14 residues in the CDR3. V lost 7 bases to trimming and J lost 8 bases, with 17 bases between them. The CDR3 region is CAITEGGAEGELFF. The CDR3 bases are TGTGCCATCACAGAAGGGGGGGCGGAGGGGGAGCTGTTTTTT.

The genes are TRBV27 and TRBJ1-3; weak D call: TRBD1 (5 bases). The CDR3 runs to 16 residues. The ends were cut back, 6 bases at V and 0 bases at J, with 15 bases in the middle. Germline-derived CDR1 and CDR2 are MNHEY and SMNVEV (reference sequence). CDR3: CASSQARDGSGNTIYF. As DNA, the CDR3 is TGTGCCAGCAGCCAGGCTCGGGACGGCTCTGGAAACACCATATATTTT.

The chain uses TRBV5-1 and TRBJ2-1, with unresolved D. CDR1 and CDR2 (germline): SGHRS, YFSETQ. The CDR3 totals 12 residues. Trimming took off 0 bases at V and 6 bases at J, with 4 bases between the two ends. As DNA, the CDR3 is TGCGCCAGCAGCTTGGTTCTCAATGAGCAGTTCTTC. Protein product: CASSLVLNEQFF. The entire variable domain, with the rest obtained from reference TRBV5-1 and TRBJ2-1, is as follows: KAGVTQTPRYLIKTRGQQVTLSCSPISGHRSVSWYQQTPGQGLQFLFEYFSETQRNKGNFPGRFSGRQFSNSRSEMNVSTLELGDSALYLCASSLVLNEQFFGPGTRLTVL.

J is TRBJ1-4 and V is TRBV28; the match to TRBD1 covers 7 bases. V lost 4 bases, J lost 0 bases, and 5 bases stayed unmatched. The CDR3 length is 16 residues. CDR1 MDHEN and CDR2 SYDVKM come from the germline V gene. CDR3 DNA: TGTGCCAGCAGTTACCCAGGGGGGGCAACTAATGAAAAACTGTTTTTT. It translates to CASSYPGGATNEKLFF.

V gene TRBV9 combines with J gene TRBJ2-6; D not resolved. The CDR3 is made up of 14 amino acids. Germline V gene lookup returns CDR1 SGDLS and CDR2 YYNGEE. V shed 2 bases and J shed 3 bases, with 6 bases lying between them. This CDR3 reads CASSVLGGANVLTF. Here the CDR3 DNA reads TGTGCCAGCAGCGTGCTAGGTGGGGCCAACGTCCTGACTTTC.

The chain combines TRBV7-6 with TRBJ2-3; 11 bases are shared with TRBD2. Germline CDR1 SGHVS, CDR2 FNYEAQ. There are 16 residues in the CDR3. Unmatched junction bases numbered 9, after V lost 5 bases and J lost 5 bases. CDR3 in amino acids: CASSLLLAGVKDTQYF. Here the CDR3 DNA reads TGTGCCAGCAGCCTCCTACTAGCGGGAGTTAAAGATACGCAGTATTTT.

The J gene is TRBJ2-7, the V gene TRBV11-2; the match to TRBD1 covers 9 bases. The CDR3 is 14 residues long. The germline V gene has CDR1 SGHAT and CDR2 FQNNGV. The V segment lost 1 base and the J segment 6 bases; nucleotides outside the gene matches: 4. The CDR3 loop reads CASSLGGTGLEQYF. CDR3 nucleotide sequence: TGTGCCAGCAGCTTAGGGGGGACAGGGCTCGAGCAGTACTTC.

The V and J genes are TRBV19 and TRBJ2-7; D gene ambiguous. Germline lookup yields CDR1 LNHDA and CDR2 SQIVND (reference sequence). The CDR3 has 15 amino acids. V shed 3 bases and J shed 1 base, with 13 bases lying between them. This CDR3 is CASSIIGQPSYEQYF. The CDR3 bases are TGTGCCAGTAGTATTATAGGGCAGCCTTCCTACGAGCAGTACTTC.

The rearrangement links TRBV11-2 to TRBJ1-1, with 8 bases that match TRBD1. Looked up from germline, CDR1 is SGHAT and CDR2 is FQNNGV. The CDR3 totals 13 residues. V was clipped by 10 bases and J by 4 bases; unmatched bases: 8. The CDR3, as DNA: TGTGCCATTCGTGGGACAGGTCGCACTGAAGCTTTCTTT. As protein: CAIRGTGRTEAFF.

This chain connects TRBV14 to TRBJ2-5; D not certain. This CDR3 has 12 amino acids. V was pared by 1 base and J by 5 bases, with 5 bases between. Germline V gene sequence: CDR1 SGHDN, CDR2 FVKESK. For the CDR3, the DNA is TGTGCCAGCAGCCAAGTACGGGAGACCCAGTACTTC. Amino acid sequence: CASSQVRETQYF.

The chain employs TRBV6-1 and TRBJ1-2, with D perhaps TRBD1 (5 bases). The germline V gene encodes CDR1 MNHNS and CDR2 SASEGT. V lost 5 bases to trimming and J lost 3 bases, with 13 bases between them. The CDR3 spans 14 residues. CDR3 DNA sequence: TGTGCCAGCAGTACCGGGCAGGGCGACTATGGCTACACCTTC. Encoded protein: CASSTGQGDYGYTF.

The chain employs TRBV29-1 and TRBJ2-7; D is perhaps TRBD2 (7 bases). The length of the CDR3 is 13 residues. V lost 2 bases and J lost 5, with 13 bases in between. Germline lookup yields CDR1 SQVTM and CDR2 ANQGSEA. For the CDR3, the DNA is TGCAGCGTTGAAAATGGAGGGGGGGACGAGCAGTACTTC. Residues: CSVENGGGDEQYF.

This clone was seen a single time. One end of the junction is discordant with germline, which a read error may explain. The J gene is TRBJ2-2, the V gene TRBV7-3; no reliable D call. The CDR3 length is 13 residues. The germline CDR1 and CDR2 sequences are SGHTA and FQGTGA. CDR3 nucleotides: TGTGCCAGCCGCTTCCGGGACACCGGGGAGCTGTTTTTT. Translated, it gives CASRFRDTGELFF.

The CDR3 DNA is TGTGCCAGCAGCTCGTCCCCGTCGCTAGCGGGAGGGTTCGTACGTGAGCAGTTCTTC. Protein product: CASSSSPSLAGGFVREQFF. The rearrangement uses TRBV7-3 and TRBJ2-1; 12 positions match TRBD2. The ends lost 4 bases at V and 9 bases at J; junction bases unmatched: 19. The germline V gene encodes CDR1 SGHTA and CDR2 FQGTGA. The CDR3 spans 19 residues.

This sequence joins TRBV29-1 and TRBJ2-7; TRBD1 matches 7 bases. V lost 4 bases to trimming and J lost 4 bases; unmatched junction nucleotides: 4. Germline V gene lookup returns CDR1 SQVTM and CDR2 ANQGSEA. The CDR3 length is 12 residues. In nucleotides, the CDR3 is TGCAGCGTTGCACAGGGGCTATACGAGCAGTACTTC. This encodes CSVAQGLYEQYF.

J is TRBJ2-2 and V is TRBV30; no reliable D call. There are 16 residues in the CDR3. The V end was cut by 2 bases, the J end by 4 bases, with 17 bases between. Germline V gene sequence: CDR1 GTSNPN, CDR2 SVGIG (reference sequence). The CDR3 coding sequence is TGTGCCTGGAGTCCCCAACGGGTGCCCGGCACCGGGGAGCTGTTTTTT. Translation gives CAWSPQRVPGTGELFF.